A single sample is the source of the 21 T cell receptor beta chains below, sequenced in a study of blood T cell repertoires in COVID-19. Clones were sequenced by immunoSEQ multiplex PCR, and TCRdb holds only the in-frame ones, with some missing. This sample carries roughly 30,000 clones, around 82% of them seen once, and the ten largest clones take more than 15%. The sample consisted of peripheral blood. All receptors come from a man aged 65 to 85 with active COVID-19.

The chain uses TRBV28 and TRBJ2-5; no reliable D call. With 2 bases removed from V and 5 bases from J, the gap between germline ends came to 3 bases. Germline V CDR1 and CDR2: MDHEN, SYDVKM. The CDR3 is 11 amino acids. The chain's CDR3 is CASSLGETQYF. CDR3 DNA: TGTGCCAGCAGTTTAGGCGAGACCCAGTACTTC. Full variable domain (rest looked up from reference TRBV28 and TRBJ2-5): DVKVTQSSRYLVKRTGEKVFLECVQDMDHENMFWYRQDPGLGLRLIYFSYDVKMKEKGDIPEGYSVSREKKERFSLILESASTNQTSMYLCASSLGETQYFGPGTRLLVL.

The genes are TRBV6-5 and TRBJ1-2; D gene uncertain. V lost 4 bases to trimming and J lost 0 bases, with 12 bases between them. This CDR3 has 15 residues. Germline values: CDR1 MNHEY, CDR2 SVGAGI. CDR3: CASSSPSGSNYGYTF. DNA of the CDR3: TGTGCCAGCAGTTCCCCGAGCGGATCTAACTATGGCTACACCTTC.

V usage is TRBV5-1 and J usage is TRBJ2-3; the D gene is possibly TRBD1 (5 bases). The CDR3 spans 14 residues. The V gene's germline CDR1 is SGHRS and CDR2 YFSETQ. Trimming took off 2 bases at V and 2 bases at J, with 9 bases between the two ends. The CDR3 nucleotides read TGCGCCAGCAGCTTTAGGGGCTACACAGATACGCAGTATTTT. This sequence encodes CASSFRGYTDTQYF.

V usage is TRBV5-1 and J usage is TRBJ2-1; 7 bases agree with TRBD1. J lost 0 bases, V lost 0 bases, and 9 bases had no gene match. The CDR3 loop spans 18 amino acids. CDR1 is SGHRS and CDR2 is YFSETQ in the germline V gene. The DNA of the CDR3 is TGCGCCAGCAGCTTGGTAATGGCAGGGGGATCCTCCTACAATGAGCAGTTCTTC. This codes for CASSLVMAGGSSYNEQFF.

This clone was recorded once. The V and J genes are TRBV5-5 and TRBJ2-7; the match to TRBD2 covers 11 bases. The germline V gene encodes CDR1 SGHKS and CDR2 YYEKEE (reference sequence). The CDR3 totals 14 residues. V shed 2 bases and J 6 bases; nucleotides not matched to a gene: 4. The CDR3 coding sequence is TGTGCCAGCAGCTTTAGCGGGGGGGACGGCGAGCAGTACTTC. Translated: CASSFSGGDGEQYF.

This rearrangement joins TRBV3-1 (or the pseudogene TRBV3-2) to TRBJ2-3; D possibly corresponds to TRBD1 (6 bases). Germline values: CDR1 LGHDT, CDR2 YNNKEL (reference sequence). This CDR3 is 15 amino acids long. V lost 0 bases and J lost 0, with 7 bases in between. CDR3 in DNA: TGTGCCAGCAGCCAAGAAACAGGGAGCACAGATACGCAGTATTTT. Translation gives CASSQETGSTDTQYF.

The CDR3 bases are TGTGCCAGCAGTACAGGGTTTGGAGAGACCCAGTACTTC. Its protein is CASSTGFGETQYF. The genes are TRBV2 and TRBJ2-5, with D perhaps TRBD1 (6 bases). This CDR3 is built from 13 residues. The V end was cut by 5 bases, the J end by 4 bases, with 11 bases between. CDR1 and CDR2 from the germline V gene are SNHLY and FYNNEI.

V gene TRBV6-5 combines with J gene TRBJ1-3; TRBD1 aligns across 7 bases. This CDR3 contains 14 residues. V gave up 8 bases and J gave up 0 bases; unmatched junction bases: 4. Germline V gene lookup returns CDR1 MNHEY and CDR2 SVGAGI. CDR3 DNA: TGTGCCAGCCTAGGGGACAGCTCTGGAAACACCATATATTTT. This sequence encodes CASLGDSSGNTIYF.

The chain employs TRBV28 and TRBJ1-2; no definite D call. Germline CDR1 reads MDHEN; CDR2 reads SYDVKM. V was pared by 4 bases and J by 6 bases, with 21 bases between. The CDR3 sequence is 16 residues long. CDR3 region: CASSSNWAPSGDGYTF. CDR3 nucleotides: TGTGCCAGCAGTTCTAATTGGGCACCCTCCGGGGATGGCTACACCTTC.

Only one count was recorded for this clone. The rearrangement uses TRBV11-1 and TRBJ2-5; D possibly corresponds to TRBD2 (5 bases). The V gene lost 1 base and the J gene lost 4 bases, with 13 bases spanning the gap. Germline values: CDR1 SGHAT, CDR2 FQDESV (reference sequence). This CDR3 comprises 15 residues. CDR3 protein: CASSLGSGERETQYF. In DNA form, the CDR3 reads TGTGCCAGCAGCTTAGGGTCCGGGGAGAGAGAGACCCAGTACTTC.

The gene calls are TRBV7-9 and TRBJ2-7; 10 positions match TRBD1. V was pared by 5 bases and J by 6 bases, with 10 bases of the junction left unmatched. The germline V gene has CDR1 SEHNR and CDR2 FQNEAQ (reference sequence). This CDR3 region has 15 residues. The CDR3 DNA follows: TGTGCCAGCAGCCCCTCCGGGACAGGGGCGCGCGAGCAGTACTTC. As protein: CASSPSGTGAREQYF. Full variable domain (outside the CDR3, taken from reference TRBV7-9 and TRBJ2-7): DTGVSQNPRHKITKRGQNVTFRCDPISEHNRLYWYRQTLGQGPEFLTYFQNEAQLEKSRLLSDRFSAERPKGSFSTLEIQRTEQGDSAMYLCASSPSGTGAREQYFGPGTRLTVT.

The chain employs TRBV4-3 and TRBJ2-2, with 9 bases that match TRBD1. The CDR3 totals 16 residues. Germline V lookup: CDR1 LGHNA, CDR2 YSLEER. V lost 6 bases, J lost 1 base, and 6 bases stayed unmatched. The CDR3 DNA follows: TGCGCCAGCAGTCCCGGGACAGGGAAGAACACCGGGGAGCTGTTTTTT. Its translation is CASSPGTGKNTGELFF.

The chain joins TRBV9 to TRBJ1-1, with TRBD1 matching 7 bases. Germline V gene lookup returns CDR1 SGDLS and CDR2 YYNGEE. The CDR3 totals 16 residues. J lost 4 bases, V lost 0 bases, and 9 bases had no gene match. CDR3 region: CASSVGTGQLSTEAFF. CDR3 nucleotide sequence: TGTGCCAGCAGCGTAGGGACGGGACAGCTCTCCACTGAAGCTTTCTTT.

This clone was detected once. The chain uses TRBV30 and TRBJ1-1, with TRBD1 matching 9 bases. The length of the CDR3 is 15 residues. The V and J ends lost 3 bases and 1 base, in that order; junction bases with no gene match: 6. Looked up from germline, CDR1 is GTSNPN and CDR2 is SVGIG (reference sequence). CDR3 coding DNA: TGTGCCTGGAGGGGCAGGACAGGGGAGAACACTGAAGCTTTCTTT. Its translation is CAWRGRTGENTEAFF.

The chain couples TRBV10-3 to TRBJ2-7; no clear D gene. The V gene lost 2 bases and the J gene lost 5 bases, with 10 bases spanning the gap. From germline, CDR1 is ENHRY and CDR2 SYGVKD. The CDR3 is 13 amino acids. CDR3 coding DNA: TGTGCCATCAGTGAGCGGGTTCAGAACGAGCAGTACTTC. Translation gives CAISERVQNEQYF.

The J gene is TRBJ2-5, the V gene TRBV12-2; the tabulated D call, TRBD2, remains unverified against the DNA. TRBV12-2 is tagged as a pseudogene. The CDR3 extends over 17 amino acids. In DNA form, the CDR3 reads TGTGCAAGTCGCTTAGTTAGTAGCGCTCACAAACAAGAGACCCAGTACTTC. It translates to CASRLVSSAHKQETQYF.

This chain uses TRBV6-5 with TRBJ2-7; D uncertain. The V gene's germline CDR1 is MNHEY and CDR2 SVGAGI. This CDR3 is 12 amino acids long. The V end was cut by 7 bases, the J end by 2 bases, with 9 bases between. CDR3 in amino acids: CASMHSTYEQYF. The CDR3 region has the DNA TGTGCCAGCATGCACAGCACCTACGAGCAGTACTTC.

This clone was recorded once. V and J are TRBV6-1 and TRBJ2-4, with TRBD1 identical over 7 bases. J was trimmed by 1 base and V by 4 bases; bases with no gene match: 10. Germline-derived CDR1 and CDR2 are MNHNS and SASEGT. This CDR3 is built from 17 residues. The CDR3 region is CASSGRGMDRAKNIQYF. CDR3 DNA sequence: TGTGCCAGCAGTGGAAGAGGAATGGACAGGGCCAAAAACATTCAGTACTTC.

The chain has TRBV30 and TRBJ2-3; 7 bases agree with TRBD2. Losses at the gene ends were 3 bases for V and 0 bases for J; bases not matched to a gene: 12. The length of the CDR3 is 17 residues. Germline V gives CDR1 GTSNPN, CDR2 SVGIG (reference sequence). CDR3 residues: CAWRKTPGTTSTDTQYF. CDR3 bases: TGTGCCTGGAGGAAAACACCAGGGACTACAAGCACAGATACGCAGTATTTT.

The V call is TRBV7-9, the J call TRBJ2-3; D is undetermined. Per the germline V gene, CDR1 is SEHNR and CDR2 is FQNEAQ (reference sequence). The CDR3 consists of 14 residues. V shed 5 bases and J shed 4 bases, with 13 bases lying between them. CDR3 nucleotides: TGTGCCAGCAGCCCCTTTGACACCTCAGATACGCAGTATTTT. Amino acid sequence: CASSPFDTSDTQYF.

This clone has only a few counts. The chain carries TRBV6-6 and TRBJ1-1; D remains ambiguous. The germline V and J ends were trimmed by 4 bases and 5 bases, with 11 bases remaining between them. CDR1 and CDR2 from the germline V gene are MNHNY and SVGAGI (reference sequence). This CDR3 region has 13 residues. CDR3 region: CASSFPGWTEAFF. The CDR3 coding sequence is TGTGCCAGCAGTTTCCCGGGGTGGACTGAAGCTTTCTTT.